This T cell receptor (beta chain) was obtained from a study of T cell therapy after organ transplantation. About the study: Expansion used a peptide pool of 30 HLA class I and II CMV epitopes.

Study outcomes and limitations: Reconstitution after therapy seemingly combined transferred and product-undetected endogenous clonotypes.

In the case of this clone: Its antigen remains unknown.

This sample's time point: 20-29 weeks after completion of therapy. Profiling relied on immunoSEQ multiplex PCR, and the TCRdb table lists in-frame clones only, not all of them. The sample carries roughly 15,000 clones, approximately 85% recorded once. V dropped 1 base and J dropped 3 bases, with 13 bases sitting between them. The CDR3 is made up of 14 amino acids. The germline V gene has CDR1 GTSNPN and CDR2 SVGIG (reference sequence). The sequenced sample was CD8+ T cells from blood, obtained after autologous CMV-specific T cell therapy. The TCR originated in a human patient who had received a solid organ transplant and had CMV disease. Some of the T cells may derive from the graft donor. The chain carries TRBV30 and TRBJ2-7; possibly TRBD1 for D (6 bases). The CDR3 sequence is CAWSGGGEHYEQYF. The DNA for the CDR3 is TGTGCCTGGAGTGGAGGGGGAGAGCACTACGAGCAGTACTTC.